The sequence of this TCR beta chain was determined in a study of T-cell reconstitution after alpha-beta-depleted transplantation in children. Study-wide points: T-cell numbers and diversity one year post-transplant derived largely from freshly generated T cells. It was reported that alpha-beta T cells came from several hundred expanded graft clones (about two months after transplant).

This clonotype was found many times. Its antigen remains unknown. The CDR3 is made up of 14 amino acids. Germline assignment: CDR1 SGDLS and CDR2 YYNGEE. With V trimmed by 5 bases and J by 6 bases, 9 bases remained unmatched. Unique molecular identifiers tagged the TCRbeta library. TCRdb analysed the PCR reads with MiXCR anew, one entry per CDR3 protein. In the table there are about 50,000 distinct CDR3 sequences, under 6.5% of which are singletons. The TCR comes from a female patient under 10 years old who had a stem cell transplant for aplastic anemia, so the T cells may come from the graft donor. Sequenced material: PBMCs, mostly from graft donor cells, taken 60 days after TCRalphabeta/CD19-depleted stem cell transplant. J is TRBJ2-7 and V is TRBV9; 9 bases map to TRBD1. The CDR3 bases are TGTGCCAGCAGAGAGGACAGGGGCGGGAGCGAGCAGTACTTC. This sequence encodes CASREDRGGSEQYF.